The clone carrying this T cell receptor (beta chain) was detected a few times. What it binds is unknown. cDNA came from about 0.46 to 1 ug RNA primed by random hexamers. From the immunoSEQ multiplex PCR reads, TCRdb called clonotypes with MiXCR, one entry per CDR3 protein. Here the sample spans about 150,000 distinct CDR3 sequences, approximately 93% being singletons. The CDR3 runs 14 residues. Germline CDR1 and CDR2: SEHNR and FQNEAQ (reference sequence). V lost 4 bases and J lost 7; bases outside the gene matches: 6. The sample comes from a study of CD8 T cells in Susac syndrome. The study, taken as a whole, reports: That the number of individuals in its TCR sequencing and HLA analysis was relatively small was acknowledged by the study.

Specimen: CD4+ T cells from PBMCs. The gene calls are TRBV7-9 and TRBJ1-4; 7 bases map to TRBD1. The clonotype was recovered from a human donor in good health. Here the CDR3 DNA reads TGTGCCAGCAGCTCCGGGACAGCAGGTGAAAAACTGTTTTTT. It translates to CASSSGTAGEKLFF.